This TCR beta chain was obtained from a study of blood T cell repertoires in COVID-19. Study background: PBMCs, B-cell-depleted T cells, or T cells provided the cDNA or gDNA that made up the material.

Seattle cases were enrolled at active infection and followed longitudinally. Trimming pared 6 bases from V and 11 bases from J, leaving 26 bases between. The CDR3 sequence is 15 residues long. CDR1 and CDR2 from the germline V gene are MNHEY and SMNVEV (reference sequence). Original data processing: Counts of nucleated cells, estimated from reference gene primer amplification, were obtained. Sequencing was performed with immunoSEQ multiplex PCR; in TCRdb, only in-frame clones are kept and a portion is missing. V, J and clone size reflect that table, while D and trimming were determined from the DNA. This sample carries fewer than 200,000 clones, roughly 80% of them seen once, and the ten largest clones take roughly an eighth.

Sequenced input: peripheral blood. The V and J genes are TRBV27 and TRBJ2-7; D not certain. The TCR was taken from a woman aged 80 or over with COVID-19, enrolled during active disease. The CDR3 DNA sequence: TGTGCCAGCAGCCCCAACCCCGGGTCCTACCAATCCGAGTACTTC. This gives the protein CASSPNPGSYQSEYF.